The 5 T cell receptor beta chains below come from one sample, sequenced in a study of a mutant IDH1 vaccine in newly diagnosed glioma. Time point: week 5, during vaccination. Doses consisted of 300 ug of mutant IDH1 20-mer peptide each, paired with topical imiquimod. Their antigens remain unidentified. Data came from immunoSEQ multiplex PCR; TCRdb stores just in-frame clones and leaves some out. The data show approximately 60,000 clones, with 85% to 90% seen just once and roughly 4.8% held by the top ten. Sample: PBMCs, taken from a glioma patient whose treatment included an IDH1 peptide vaccine. These receptors all come from a woman between 35 and 50 years old with glioma.

The gene calls are TRBV18 and TRBJ2-7, with no clear D. The V gene's germline CDR1 is KGHSH and CDR2 LQKENI. The CDR3 is 11 amino acids. V lost 3 bases, J lost 4 bases, and 4 bases lay in between. Here the CDR3 DNA reads TGTGCCAGCTCACCTCAGTACGAGCAGTACTTC. It translates to CASSPQYEQYF. Full variable domain (rest looked up from reference TRBV18 and TRBJ2-7): NAGVMQNPRHLVRRRGQEARLRCSPMKGHSHVYWYRQLPEEGLKFMVYLQKENIIDESGMPKERFSAEFPKEGPSILRIQQVVRGDSAAYFCASSPQYEQYFGPGTRLTVT.

The rearrangement joins TRBV10-3 to TRBJ2-3; TRBD2 matches 8 bases. Germline CDR1 ENHRY, CDR2 SYGVKD. V dropped 4 bases and J dropped 4; count of bases not matched to a gene: 4. CDR3 length: 14 residues. This CDR3 is CAISAGLGPDTQYF. The DNA of the CDR3 is TGTGCCATCAGTGCGGGACTAGGGCCAGATACGCAGTATTTT.

J is TRBJ1-3 and V is TRBV2; 9 positions match TRBD1. The V gene's germline CDR1 is SNHLY and CDR2 FYNNEI. This CDR3 region has 16 residues. With V trimmed by 3 bases and J by 6 bases, 9 bases remained unmatched. The CDR3 sequence is CASSDPRTGDVNTIYF. CDR3 DNA: TGTGCCAGCAGTGACCCACGGACAGGGGACGTAAACACCATATATTTT. Based on the CDR3 plus reference TRBV2 and TRBJ1-3, the full variable domain is EPEVTQTPSHQVTQMGQEVILRCVPISNHLYFYWYRQILGQKVEFLVSFYNNEISEKSEIFDDQFSVERPDGSNFTLKIRSTKLEDSAMYFCASSDPRTGDVNTIYFGEGSWLTVV.

This chain joins TRBV11-2 and TRBJ1-3; D perhaps matches TRBD1 (5 bases). CDR1 and CDR2 (germline): SGHAT, FQNNGV. V lost 5 bases and J lost 4, with 18 bases in between. This CDR3 region has 16 residues. Here the CDR3 reads CASSVGPSAAGNTIYF. CDR3 nucleotides: TGTGCCAGCAGCGTGGGACCTTCGGCAGCCGGAAACACCATATATTTT.

The rearrangement links TRBV7-9 to TRBJ1-1, with D unclear. The V end was cut by 5 bases, the J end by 8 bases, with 12 bases between. The V gene's germline CDR1 is SEHNR and CDR2 FQNEAQ (reference sequence). CDR3 length: 12 amino acids. CDR3 amino acids: CASSPLPGEAFF. The CDR3 DNA follows: TGTGCCAGCAGCCCACTGCCGGGGGAAGCTTTCTTT.